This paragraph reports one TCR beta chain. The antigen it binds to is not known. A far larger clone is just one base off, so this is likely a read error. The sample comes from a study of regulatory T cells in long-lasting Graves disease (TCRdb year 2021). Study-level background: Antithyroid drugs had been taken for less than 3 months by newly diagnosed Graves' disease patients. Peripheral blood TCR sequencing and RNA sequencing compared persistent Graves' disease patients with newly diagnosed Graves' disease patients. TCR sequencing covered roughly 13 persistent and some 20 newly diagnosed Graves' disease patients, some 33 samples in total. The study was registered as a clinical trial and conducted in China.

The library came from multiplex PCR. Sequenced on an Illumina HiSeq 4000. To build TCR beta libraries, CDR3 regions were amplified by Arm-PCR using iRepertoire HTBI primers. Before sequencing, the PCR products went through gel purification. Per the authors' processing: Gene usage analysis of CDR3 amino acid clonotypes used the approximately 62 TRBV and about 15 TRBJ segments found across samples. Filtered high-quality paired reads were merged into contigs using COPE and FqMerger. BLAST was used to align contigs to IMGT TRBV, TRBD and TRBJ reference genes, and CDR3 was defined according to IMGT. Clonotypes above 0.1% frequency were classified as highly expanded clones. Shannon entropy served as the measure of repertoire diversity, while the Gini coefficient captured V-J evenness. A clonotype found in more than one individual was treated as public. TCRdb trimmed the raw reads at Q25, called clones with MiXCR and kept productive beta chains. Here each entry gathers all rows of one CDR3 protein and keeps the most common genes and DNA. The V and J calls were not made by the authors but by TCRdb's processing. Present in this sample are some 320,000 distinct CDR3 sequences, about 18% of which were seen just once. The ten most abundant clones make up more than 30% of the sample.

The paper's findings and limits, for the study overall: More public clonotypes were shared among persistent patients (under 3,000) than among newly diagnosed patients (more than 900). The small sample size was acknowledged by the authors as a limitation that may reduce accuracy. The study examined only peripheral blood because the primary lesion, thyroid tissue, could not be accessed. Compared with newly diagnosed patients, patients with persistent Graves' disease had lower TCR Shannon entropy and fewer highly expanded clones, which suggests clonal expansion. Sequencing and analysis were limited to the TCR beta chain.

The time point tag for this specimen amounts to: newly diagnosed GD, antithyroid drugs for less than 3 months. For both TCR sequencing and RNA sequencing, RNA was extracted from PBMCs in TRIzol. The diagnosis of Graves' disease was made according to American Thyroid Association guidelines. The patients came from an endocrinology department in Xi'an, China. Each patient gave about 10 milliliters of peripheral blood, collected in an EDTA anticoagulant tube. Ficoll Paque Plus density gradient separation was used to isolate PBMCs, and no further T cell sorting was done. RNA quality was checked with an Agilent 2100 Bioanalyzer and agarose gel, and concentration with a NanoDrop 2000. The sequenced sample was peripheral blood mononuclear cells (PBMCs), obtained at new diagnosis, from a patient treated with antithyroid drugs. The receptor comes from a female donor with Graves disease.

In nucleotides, the sequence is TGTGCCAGCAGCTTAGTGGCTAGCGGGAACCGGGTGGGTGAGCAGTACTTC. Its protein is CASSLVASGNRVGEQYF. The V and J segments used are TRBV2 and TRBJ2-5, with 9 bases in between that match TRBD2. Compared with germline, V lacks 6 bases and J lacks 11 bases; bases without a gene match: 22. Counted from cysteine to phenylalanine, this CDR3 has 17 amino acids. The retained sequence is limited to the CDR3, 51 bases, with the frame set at the first base. Via the germline V gene, CDR1 is SNHLY and CDR2 FYNNEI.